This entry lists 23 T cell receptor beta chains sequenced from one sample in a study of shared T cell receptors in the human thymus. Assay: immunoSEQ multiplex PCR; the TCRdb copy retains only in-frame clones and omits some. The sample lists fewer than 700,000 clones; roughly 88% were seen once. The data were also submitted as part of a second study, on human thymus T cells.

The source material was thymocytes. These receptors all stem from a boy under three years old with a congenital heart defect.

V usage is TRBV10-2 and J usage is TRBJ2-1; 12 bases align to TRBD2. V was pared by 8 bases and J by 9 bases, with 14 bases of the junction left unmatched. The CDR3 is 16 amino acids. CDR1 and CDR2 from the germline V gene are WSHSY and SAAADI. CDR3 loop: CASGPSGRARSAEQFF. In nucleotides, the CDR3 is TGCGCCAGCGGGCCTAGCGGGAGGGCCCGGTCCGCTGAGCAGTTCTTC.

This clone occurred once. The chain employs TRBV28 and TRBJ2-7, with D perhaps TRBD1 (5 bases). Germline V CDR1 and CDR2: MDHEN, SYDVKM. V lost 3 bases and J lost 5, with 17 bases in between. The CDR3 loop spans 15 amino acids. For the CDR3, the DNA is TGTGCCAGCAGTTTCGCTAGGCAGGGTCCCCACGAGCAGTACTTC. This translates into CASSFARQGPHEQYF.

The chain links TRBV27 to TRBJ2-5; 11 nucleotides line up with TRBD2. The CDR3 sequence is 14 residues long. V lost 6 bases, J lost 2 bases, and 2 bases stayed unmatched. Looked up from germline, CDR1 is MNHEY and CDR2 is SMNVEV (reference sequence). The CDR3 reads CASSRLAGQETQYF. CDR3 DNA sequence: TGTGCCAGCAGCCGACTAGCGGGACAAGAGACCCAGTACTTC.

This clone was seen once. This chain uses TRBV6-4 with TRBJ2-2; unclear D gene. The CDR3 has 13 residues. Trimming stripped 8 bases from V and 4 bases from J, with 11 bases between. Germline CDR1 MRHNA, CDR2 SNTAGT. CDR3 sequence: CASPPLSTGELFF. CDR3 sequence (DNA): TGTGCCAGCCCCCCTTTGAGCACCGGGGAGCTGTTTTTT.

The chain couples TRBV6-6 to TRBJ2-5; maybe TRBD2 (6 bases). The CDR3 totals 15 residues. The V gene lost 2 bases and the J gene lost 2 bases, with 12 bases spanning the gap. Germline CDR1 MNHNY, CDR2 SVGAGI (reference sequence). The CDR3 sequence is CASSYVYGSQETQYF. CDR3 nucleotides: TGTGCCAGCAGTTACGTATACGGGAGTCAAGAGACCCAGTACTTC.

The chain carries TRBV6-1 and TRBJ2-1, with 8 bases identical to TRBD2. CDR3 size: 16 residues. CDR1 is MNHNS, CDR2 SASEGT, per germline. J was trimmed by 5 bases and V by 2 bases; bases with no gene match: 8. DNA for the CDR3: TGTGCCAGCAGTGAACGGCGGGAGGAAAGAAACAATGAGCAGTTCTTC. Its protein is CASSERREERNNEQFF.

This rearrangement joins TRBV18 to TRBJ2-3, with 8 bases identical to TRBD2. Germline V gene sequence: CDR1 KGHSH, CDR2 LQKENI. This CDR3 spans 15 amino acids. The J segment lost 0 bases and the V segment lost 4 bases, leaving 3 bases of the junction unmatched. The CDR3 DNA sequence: TGTGCCAGCTCACGTAGCGGGGAAAGCACAGATACGCAGTATTTT. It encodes CASSRSGESTDTQYF.

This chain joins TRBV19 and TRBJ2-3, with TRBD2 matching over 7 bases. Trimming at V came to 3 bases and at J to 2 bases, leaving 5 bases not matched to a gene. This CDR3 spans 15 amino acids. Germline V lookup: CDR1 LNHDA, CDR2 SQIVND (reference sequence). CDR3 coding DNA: TGTGCCAGTAGTATGGGGCTAGCGGCCACAGATACGCAGTATTTT. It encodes CASSMGLAATDTQYF. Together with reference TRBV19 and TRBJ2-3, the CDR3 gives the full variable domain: DGGITQSPKYLFRKEGQNVTLSCEQNLNHDAMYWYRQDPGQGLRLIYYSQIVNDFQKGDIAEGYSVSREKKESFPLTVTSAQKNPTAFYLCASSMGLAATDTQYFGPGTRLTVL.

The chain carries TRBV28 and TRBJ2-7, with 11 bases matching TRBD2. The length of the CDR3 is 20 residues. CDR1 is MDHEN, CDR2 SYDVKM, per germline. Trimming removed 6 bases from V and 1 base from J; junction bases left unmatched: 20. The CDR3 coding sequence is TGTGCCAGCAGCGCACCCCCCTTAACTAGCGGGAGTGGAGGATCCTACGAGCAGTACTTC. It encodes CASSAPPLTSGSGGSYEQYF.

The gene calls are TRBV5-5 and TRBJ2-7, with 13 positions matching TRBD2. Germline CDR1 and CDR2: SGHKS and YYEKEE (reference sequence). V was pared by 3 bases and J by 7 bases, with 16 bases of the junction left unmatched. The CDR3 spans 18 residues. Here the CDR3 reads CASSCFGRPGLAGVEQYF. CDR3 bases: TGTGCCAGCAGCTGCTTCGGTCGTCCAGGACTAGCGGGAGTTGAGCAGTACTTC.

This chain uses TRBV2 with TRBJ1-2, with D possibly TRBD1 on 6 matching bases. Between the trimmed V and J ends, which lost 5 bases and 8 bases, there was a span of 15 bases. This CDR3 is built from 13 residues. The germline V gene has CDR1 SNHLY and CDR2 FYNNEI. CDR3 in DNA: TGTGCCAGCAGTTTCCGGGACATTTGGGGCTACACCTTC. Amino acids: CASSFRDIWGYTF.

The CDR3 sequence is CASSLLLAGGITDTQYF. The CDR3 nucleotides are TGTGCCAGCAGCTTACTTCTAGCGGGAGGGATCACAGATACGCAGTATTTT. The chain employs TRBV7-9 and TRBJ2-3; 12 bases fit TRBD2. Trimming cost V 2 bases and J 2 bases; bases outside gene matches: 5. Germline V lookup: CDR1 SEHNR, CDR2 FQNEAQ (reference sequence). The length of the CDR3 is 17 residues.

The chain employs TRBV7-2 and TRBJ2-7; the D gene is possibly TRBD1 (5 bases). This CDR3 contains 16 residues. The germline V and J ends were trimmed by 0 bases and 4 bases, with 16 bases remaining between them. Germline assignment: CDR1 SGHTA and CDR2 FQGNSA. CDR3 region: CASSLATAQGKYEQYF. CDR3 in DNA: TGTGCCAGCAGCTTAGCGACGGCGCAGGGCAAATACGAGCAGTACTTC.

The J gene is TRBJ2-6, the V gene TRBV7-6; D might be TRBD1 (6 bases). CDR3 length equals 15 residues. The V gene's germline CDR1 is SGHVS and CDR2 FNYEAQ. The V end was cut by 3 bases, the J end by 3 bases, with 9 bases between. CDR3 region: CASSFYRVGANVLTF. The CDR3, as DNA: TGTGCCAGCAGCTTTTACAGGGTTGGGGCCAACGTCCTGACTTTC.

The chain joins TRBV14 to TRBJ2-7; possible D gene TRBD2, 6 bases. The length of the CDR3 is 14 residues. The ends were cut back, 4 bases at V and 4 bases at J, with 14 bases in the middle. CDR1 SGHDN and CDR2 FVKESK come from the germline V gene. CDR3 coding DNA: TGTGCCAGCAGCCCCCGGGAGATAACGTACGAGCAGTACTTC. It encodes CASSPREITYEQYF.

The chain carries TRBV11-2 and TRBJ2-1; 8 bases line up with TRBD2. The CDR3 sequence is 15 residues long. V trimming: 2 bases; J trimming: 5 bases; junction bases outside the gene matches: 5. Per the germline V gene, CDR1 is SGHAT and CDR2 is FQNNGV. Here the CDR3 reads CASSLMREVHNEQFF. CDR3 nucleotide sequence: TGTGCCAGCAGCTTAATGCGGGAGGTCCACAATGAGCAGTTCTTC.

The DNA of the CDR3 is TGTGCCAGCAGCGTCCGACGCTCTGGCGGCGAGCAGTACTTC. As protein: CASSVRRSGGEQYF. The chain combines TRBV9 with TRBJ2-7, with D unresolved. This CDR3 spans 14 amino acids. Germline CDR1 SGDLS, CDR2 YYNGEE. Deletions cut 2 bases from V and 6 bases from J, with 15 bases between.

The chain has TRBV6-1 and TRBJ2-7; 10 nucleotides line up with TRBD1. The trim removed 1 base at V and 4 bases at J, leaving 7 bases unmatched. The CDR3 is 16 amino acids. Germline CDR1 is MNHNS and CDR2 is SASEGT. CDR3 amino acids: CASSEDYGTGEYEQYF. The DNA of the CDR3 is TGTGCCAGCAGTGAAGATTATGGGACAGGGGAATACGAGCAGTACTTC.

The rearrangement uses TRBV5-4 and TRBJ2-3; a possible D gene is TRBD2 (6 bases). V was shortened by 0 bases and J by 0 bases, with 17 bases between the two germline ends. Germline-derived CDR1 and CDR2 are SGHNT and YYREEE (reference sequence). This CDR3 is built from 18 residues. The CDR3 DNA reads TGTGCCAGCAGCTTGGGGGCTGGCGGGGTCCCTAGCACAGATACGCAGTATTTT. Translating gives CASSLGAGGVPSTDTQYF.

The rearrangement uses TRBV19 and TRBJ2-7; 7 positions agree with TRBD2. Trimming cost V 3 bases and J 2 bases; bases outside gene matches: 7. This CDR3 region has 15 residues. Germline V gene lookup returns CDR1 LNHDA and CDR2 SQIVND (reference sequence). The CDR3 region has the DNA TGTGCCAGTAGTATTAGGGACTACGAGACCTACGAGCAGTACTTC. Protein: CASSIRDYETYEQYF.

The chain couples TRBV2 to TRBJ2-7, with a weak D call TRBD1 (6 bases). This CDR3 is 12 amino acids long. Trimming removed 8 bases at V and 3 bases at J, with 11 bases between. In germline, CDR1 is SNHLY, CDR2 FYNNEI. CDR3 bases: TGTGCCAGCGGTCACAGGGACTACGAGCAGTACTTC. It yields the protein CASGHRDYEQYF.

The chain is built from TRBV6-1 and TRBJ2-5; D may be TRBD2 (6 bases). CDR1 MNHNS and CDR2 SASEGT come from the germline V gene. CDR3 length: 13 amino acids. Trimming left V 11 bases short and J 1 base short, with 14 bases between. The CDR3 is CAPAGPPQETQYF. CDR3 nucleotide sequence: TGTGCCCCCGCGGGGCCCCCCCAAGAGACCCAGTACTTC.

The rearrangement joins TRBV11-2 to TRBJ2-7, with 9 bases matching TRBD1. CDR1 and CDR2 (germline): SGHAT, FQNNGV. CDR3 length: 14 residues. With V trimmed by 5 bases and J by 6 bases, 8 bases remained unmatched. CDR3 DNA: TGTGCCAGCAGCCGGAGGGACAGGGCCGCCGAGCAGTACTTC. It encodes CASSRRDRAAEQYF.